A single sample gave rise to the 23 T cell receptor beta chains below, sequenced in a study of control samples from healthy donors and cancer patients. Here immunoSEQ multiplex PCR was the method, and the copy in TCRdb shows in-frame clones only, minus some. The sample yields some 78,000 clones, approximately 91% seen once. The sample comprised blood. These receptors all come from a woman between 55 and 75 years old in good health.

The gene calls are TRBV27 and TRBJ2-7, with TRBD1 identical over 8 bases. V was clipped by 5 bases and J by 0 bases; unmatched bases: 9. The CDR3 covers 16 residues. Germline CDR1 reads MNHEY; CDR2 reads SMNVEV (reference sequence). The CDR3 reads CASSPGTGYASYEQYF. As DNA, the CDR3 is TGTGCCAGCAGTCCGGGGACAGGTTATGCCTCCTACGAGCAGTACTTC.

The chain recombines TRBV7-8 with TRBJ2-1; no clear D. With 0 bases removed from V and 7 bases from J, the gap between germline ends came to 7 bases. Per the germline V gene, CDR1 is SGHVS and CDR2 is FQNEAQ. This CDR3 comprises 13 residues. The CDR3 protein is CASSLADHNEQFF. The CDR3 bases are TGTGCCAGCAGCTTAGCCGATCATAATGAGCAGTTCTTC.

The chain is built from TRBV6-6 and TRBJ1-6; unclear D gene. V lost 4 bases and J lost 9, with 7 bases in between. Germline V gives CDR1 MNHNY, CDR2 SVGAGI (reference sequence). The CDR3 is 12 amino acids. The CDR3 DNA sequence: TGTGCCAGCAGTTCCCTGAGTTCACCCCTCCACTTT. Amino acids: CASSSLSSPLHF.

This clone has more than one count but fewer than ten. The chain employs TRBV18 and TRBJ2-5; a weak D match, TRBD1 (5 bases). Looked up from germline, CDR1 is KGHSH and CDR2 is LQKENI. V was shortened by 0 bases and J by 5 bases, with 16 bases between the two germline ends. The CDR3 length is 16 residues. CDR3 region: CASSPPSGQEAETQYF. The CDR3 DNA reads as TGTGCCAGCTCACCACCCTCAGGGCAAGAGGCGGAGACCCAGTACTTC.

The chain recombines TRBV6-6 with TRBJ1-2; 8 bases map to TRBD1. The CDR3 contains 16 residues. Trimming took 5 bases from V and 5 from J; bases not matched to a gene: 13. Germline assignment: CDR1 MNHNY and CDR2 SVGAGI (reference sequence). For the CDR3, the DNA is TGTGCCAGCAGTCCCAAGGACGACAGGGGAGGGTATGGCTACACCTTC. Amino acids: CASSPKDDRGGYGYTF.

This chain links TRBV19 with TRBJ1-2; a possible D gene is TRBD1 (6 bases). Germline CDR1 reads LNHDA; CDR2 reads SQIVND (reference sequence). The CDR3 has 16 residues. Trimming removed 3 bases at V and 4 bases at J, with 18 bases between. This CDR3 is CASSISLGALPYGYTF. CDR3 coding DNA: TGTGCCAGTAGTATTTCTCTGGGGGCGCTTCCCTATGGCTACACCTTC.

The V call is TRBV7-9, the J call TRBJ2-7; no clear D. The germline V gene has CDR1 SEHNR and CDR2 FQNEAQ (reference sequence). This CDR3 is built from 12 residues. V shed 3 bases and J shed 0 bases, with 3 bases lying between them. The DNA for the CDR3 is TGTGCCAGCAGCTTCACCTCCTACGAGCAGTACTTC. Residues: CASSFTSYEQYF.

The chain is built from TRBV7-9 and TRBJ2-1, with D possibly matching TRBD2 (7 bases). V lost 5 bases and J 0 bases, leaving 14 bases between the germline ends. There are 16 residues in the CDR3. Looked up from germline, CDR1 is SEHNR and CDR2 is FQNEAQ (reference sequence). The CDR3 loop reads CASSPAGAASYNEQFF. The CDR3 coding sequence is TGTGCCAGCAGCCCTGCGGGGGCGGCCTCCTACAATGAGCAGTTCTTC. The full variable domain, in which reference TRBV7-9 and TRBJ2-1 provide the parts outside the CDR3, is DTGVSQNPRHKITKRGQNVTFRCDPISEHNRLYWYRQTLGQGPEFLTYFQNEAQLEKSRLLSDRFSAERPKGSFSTLEIQRTEQGDSAMYLCASSPAGAASYNEQFFGPGTRLTVL.

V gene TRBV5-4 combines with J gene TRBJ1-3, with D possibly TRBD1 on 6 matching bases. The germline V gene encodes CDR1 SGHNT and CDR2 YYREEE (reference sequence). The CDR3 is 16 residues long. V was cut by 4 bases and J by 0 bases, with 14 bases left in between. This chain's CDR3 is CASSPGTQSSGNTIYF. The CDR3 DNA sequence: TGTGCCAGCAGCCCTGGGACACAGAGCTCTGGAAACACCATATATTTT.

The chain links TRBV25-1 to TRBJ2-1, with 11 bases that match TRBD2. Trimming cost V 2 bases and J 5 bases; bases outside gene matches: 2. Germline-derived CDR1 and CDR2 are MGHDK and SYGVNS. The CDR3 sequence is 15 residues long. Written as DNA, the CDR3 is TGTGCCAGCAGTGAAGCGGGACTAGCGGACAATGAGCAGTTCTTC. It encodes CASSEAGLADNEQFF. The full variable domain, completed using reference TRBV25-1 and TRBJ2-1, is EADIYQTPRYLVIGTGKKITLECSQTMGHDKMYWYQQDPGMELHLIHYSYGVNSTEKGDLSSESTVSRIRTEHFPLTLESARPSHTSQYLCASSEAGLADNEQFFGPGTRLTVL.

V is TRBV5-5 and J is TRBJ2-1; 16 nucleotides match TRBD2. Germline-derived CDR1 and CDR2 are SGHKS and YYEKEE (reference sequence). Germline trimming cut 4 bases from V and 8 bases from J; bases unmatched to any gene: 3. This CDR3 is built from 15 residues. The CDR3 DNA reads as TGTGCCAGCAGCCCGGGACTAGCGGGAGGGGATGAGCAGTTCTTC. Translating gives CASSPGLAGGDEQFF.

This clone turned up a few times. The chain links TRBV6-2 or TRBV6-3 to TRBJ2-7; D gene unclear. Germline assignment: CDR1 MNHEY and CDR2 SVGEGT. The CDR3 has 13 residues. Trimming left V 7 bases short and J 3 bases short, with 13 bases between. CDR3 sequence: CASTPGEFYEQYF. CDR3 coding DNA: TGTGCCAGCACCCCGGGTGAATTCTACGAGCAGTACTTC.

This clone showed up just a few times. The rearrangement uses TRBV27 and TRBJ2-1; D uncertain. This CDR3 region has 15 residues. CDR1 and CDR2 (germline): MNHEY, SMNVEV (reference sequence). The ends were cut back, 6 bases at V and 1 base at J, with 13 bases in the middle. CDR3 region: CASSPTPRSYNEQFF. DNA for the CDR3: TGTGCCAGCAGCCCGACACCCAGATCCTACAATGAGCAGTTCTTC.

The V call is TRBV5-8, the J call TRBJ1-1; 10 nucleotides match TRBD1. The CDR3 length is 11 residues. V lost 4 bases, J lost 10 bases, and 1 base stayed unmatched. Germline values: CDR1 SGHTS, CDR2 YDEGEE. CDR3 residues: CASSRTGGAFF. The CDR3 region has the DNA TGTGCCAGCAGCCGGACAGGGGGAGCTTTCTTT.

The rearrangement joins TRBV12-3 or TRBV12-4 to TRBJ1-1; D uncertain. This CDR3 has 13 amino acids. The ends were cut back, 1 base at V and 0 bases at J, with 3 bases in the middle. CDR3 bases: TGTGCCAGCAGTTTAGTTATGAACACTGAAGCTTTCTTT. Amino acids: CASSLVMNTEAFF.

CDR3 sequence (DNA): TGTGCCAGTAGTATAACGGGGGGGGCCAACGTCCTGACTTTC. This translates into CASSITGGANVLTF. The chain employs TRBV19 and TRBJ2-6; D may be TRBD2 (5 bases). Germline assignment: CDR1 LNHDA and CDR2 SQIVND (reference sequence). This CDR3 contains 14 residues. Trimming took off 2 bases at V and 4 bases at J, with 6 bases between the two ends.

CDR3 coding DNA: TGTGCCAGCAGCCAAGGGGATGGCTACACCTTC. Translated, it gives CASSQGDGYTF. V gene TRBV3-1 (or the pseudogene TRBV3-2) combines with J gene TRBJ1-2; D call uncertain. CDR3 length: 11 residues. Trimming shortened V by 1 base and J by 6 bases, and 3 bases separated the two germline ends. Germline values: CDR1 LGHDT, CDR2 YNNKEL (reference sequence).

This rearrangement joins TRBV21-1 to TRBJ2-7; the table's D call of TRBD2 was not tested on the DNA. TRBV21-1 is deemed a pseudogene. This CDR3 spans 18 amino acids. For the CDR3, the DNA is TGTGCCAGCAGCAAAGGGTCGGGGTTGGTACTAGCGGGAGTCGAGCAGTACTTC. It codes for CASSKGSGLVLAGVEQYF.

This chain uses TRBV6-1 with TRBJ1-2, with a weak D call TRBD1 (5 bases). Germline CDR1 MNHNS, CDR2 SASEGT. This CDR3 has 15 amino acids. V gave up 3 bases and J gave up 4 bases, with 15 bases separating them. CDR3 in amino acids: CASSEPGAGGYGYTF. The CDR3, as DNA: TGTGCCAGCAGTGAGCCCGGGGCAGGAGGCTATGGCTACACCTTC.

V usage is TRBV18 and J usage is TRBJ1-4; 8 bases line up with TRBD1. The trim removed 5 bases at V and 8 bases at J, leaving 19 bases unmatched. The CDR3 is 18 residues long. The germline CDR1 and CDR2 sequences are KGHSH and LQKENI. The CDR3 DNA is TGTGCCAGCTCAACCATGCGCCTTGACAGGGGACGGGGGGAAAAACTGTTTTTT. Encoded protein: CASSTMRLDRGRGEKLFF. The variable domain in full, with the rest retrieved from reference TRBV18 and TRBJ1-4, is NAGVMQNPRHLVRRRGQEARLRCSPMKGHSHVYWYRQLPEEGLKFMVYLQKENIIDESGMPKERFSAEFPKEGPSILRIQQVVRGDSAAYFCASSTMRLDRGRGEKLFFGSGTQLSVL.

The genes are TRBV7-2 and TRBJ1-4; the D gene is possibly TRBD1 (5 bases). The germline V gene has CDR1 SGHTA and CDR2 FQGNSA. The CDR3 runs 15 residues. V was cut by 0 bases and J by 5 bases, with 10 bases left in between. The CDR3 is CASSLAGARNEKLFF. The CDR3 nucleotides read TGTGCCAGCAGCTTAGCAGGGGCTCGAAATGAAAAACTGTTTTTT.

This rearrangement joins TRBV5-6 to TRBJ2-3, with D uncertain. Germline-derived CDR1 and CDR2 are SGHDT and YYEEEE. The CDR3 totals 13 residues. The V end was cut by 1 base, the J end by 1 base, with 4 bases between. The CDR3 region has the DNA TGTGCCAGCAGCTTGTCGGGCACAGATACGCAGTATTTT. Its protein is CASSLSGTDTQYF.

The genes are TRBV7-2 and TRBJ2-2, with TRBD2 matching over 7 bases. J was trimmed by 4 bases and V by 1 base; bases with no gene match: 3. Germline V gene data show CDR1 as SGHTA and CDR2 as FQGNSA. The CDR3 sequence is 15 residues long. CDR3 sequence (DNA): TGTGCCAGCAGCTTAGTATGGGGGGGCACCGGGGAGCTGTTTTTT. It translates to CASSLVWGGTGELFF.